A single sample gave rise to the 9 T cell receptor beta chains below, sequenced in a study of T cells in Graves' hyperthyroidism and ophthalmopathy. There were TCR beta CDR3 regions amplified from RNA transcripts. HTBI primers drove first-round RT-PCR of the TCR CDR3. TCRdb re-derived calls from the multiplex PCR reads in MiXCR, one entry per CDR3 protein. Counted here are about 840,000 distinct CDR3 sequences, 38% occurring once; the ten biggest clones make up approximately 10%. The sample comprised blood. These receptors were taken from a man between 18 and 29 years old with Graves' hyperthyroidism.

In this sample, this clonotype turned up a few times. The chain carries TRBV4-1 and TRBJ1-5; D gene unclear. Germline V gene sequence: CDR1 MGHRA, CDR2 YSYEKL. CDR3 length equals 13 residues. The V end lost 1 base, the J end lost 3 bases, and 4 bases lay between the germline ends. CDR3 DNA sequence: TGCGCCAGCAGCCAAGCCCTCAATCAGCCCCAGCATTTT. Translating it yields CASSQALNQPQHF.

This clonotype was recorded once. This may be a read error: a much more frequent sequence differs by one nucleotide. The CDR3 here is CASTAFYNSPLRF. The CDR3 nucleotides read TGTGCCAGCACGGCTTTCTATAATTCACCCCTCCGCTTT. The chain carries TRBV25-1 and TRBJ1-6; D is uncertain. The CDR3 has 13 residues. Germline CDR1 MGHDK, CDR2 SYGVNS. Combining the CDR3 with reference TRBV25-1 and TRBJ1-6 gives the whole variable domain EADIYQTPRYLVIGTGKKITLECSQTMGHDKMYWYQQDPGMELHLIHYSYGVNSTEKGDLSSESTVSRIRTEHFPLTLESARPSHTSQYLCASTAFYNSPLRFGNGTRLTVT.

V and J are TRBV19 and TRBJ2-5; D call uncertain. This CDR3 spans 14 amino acids. The ends were cut back, 4 bases at V and 2 bases at J, with 11 bases in the middle. The germline V gene has CDR1 LNHDA and CDR2 SQIVND (reference sequence). CDR3 residues: CASSTNARQETQYF. DNA for the CDR3: TGTGCCAGTAGTACGAACGCAAGACAAGAGACCCAGTACTTC.

In this sample, this clonotype turned up a few times. In DNA form, the CDR3 reads TGTGCCAGCAGTTTATTTACGTTGATGAACACTGAAGCTTTCTTT. Translation: CASSLFTLMNTEAFF. The chain joins TRBV12-3 or TRBV12-4 to TRBJ1-1; D not certain. This CDR3 is 15 amino acids long. V was clipped by 2 bases and J by 0 bases, with 10 bases between them.

This clonotype has ten or more counts. The chain has TRBV12-3 or TRBV12-4 and TRBJ2-5; D not certain. The V and J ends lost 6 bases and 2 bases respectively, with 7 bases between them. This CDR3 has 12 residues. This CDR3 reads CASSSLQETQYF. Here the CDR3 DNA reads TGTGCCAGCAGCTCGCTGCAAGAGACCCAGTACTTC.

This clonotype appeared a few times. This chain joins TRBV12-3 or TRBV12-4 and TRBJ1-5; weak D call: TRBD1 (6 bases). This CDR3 comprises 11 residues. V gave up 5 bases and J gave up 12 bases, with 11 bases separating them. DNA for the CDR3: TGTGCCAGCAGTACGACAGGTGTCCAGCATTTT. It translates to CASSTTGVQHF.

J is TRBJ2-1 and V is TRBV20-1; no clear D. Trimming shortened V by 3 bases and J by 4 bases, and 7 bases separated the two germline ends. Germline loops: CDR1 DFQATT, CDR2 SNEGSKA (reference sequence). The CDR3 loop spans 12 amino acids. As DNA, the CDR3 is TGCAGTGCTAGGTACAGTTACAATGAGCAGTTCTTC. Protein product: CSARYSYNEQFF.

This clonotype occurred many times. This chain connects TRBV4-2 to TRBJ1-1; the D is unclear. The CDR3 totals 15 residues. V lost 0 bases and J lost 1, with 9 bases in between. Per the germline V gene, CDR1 is LGHNA and CDR2 is YNFKEQ. The CDR3 spells CASSQEIEQNTEAFF. As DNA, the CDR3 is TGTGCCAGCAGCCAAGAGATCGAGCAGAACACTGAAGCTTTCTTT.

The rearrangement uses TRBV20-1 and TRBJ1-5; D ambiguous. This CDR3 has 13 amino acids. Deletions cut 8 bases from V and 5 bases from J, with 16 bases between. Germline loops: CDR1 DFQATT, CDR2 SNEGSKA (reference sequence). The CDR3 coding sequence is TGCAGTTTAGTGGGCTACCCGGATCAGCCCCAGCATTTT. As protein: CSLVGYPDQPQHF.